A selection of T cell receptor beta chains follows, all from one sample in a study of persistence of HIV-infected CD4 T cells. The table came from immunoSEQ multiplex PCR; TCRdb's copy has only in-frame clones and leaves some out. The sample shows roughly 41,000 clones, more than 70% of them seen only once. These TCRs' antigens remain unknown. The sequences come from CD4+ T cells sorted from PBMCs after roughly 20-hour stimulation, collected from a patient who received antiretroviral therapy. These receptors were collected from an adult man with HIV who was CMV-seropositive. CDR3s include the opening cysteine and the closing phenylalanine or tryptophan. The D gene is left open where the match is weak. Clone size is not always given. Where it is, it says once, few, many or a class for expanded clones.

>TRBJ2-7|TRBV5-1|.|.
CASSLARAGSSYEQYF
TGCGCCAGCAGCTTGGCCAGAGCAGGAAGCTCCTACGAGCAGTACTTC
>TRBJ1-2|TRBV24-1|.|.
CATSDIGGVGGYTF
TGTGCCACCAGTGATATTGGGGGCGTGGGTGGCTACACCTTC
>TRBJ2-2|TRBV5-1|few|.
CASFPTLTGELFF
TGCGCCAGCTTCCCTACATTGACCGGGGAGCTGTTTTTT
>TRBJ2-2|TRBV19|.|TRBD2
CASSILGLAVEGTGELFF
TGTGCCAGTAGTATATTGGGACTAGCGGTCGAGGGAACCGGGGAGCTGTTTTTT
>TRBJ2-7|TRBV19|once|.
CASSGTPRYEQYF
TGTGCCAGTTCCGGGACACCACGCTACGAGCAGTACTTC
>TRBJ2-1|TRBV12-3/TRBV12-4|.|.
CASSLGQPTGQFF
TGTGCCAGCAGTTTAGGACAGCCAACAGGGCAGTTCTTC
>TRBJ2-2|TRBV24-1|.|TRBD1
CATSPGQVYTGELFF
TGTGCCACCAGCCCGGGACAGGTTTACACCGGGGAGCTGTTTTTT
>TRBJ1-2|TRBV3-1/TRBV3-2|.|TRBD1
CASSIRTGGWGGYTF
TGTGCCAGCAGCATCCGGACAGGGGGCTGGGGGGGCTACACCTTC
>TRBJ1-5|TRBV19|.|TRBD1
CASSIGDRGLSYSWSNQPQHF
TGTGCCAGTAGTATAGGGGACAGGGGGTTGTCGTACTCCTGGAGCAATCAGCCCCAGCATTTT
>TRBJ1-2|TRBV4-1|.|TRBD1
CASSQGQGYGYTF
TGCGCCAGCAGCCAGGGACAGGGCTATGGCTACACCTTC
>TRBJ2-1|TRBV5-1|.|TRBD2
CASSSGGLAGGINNEQFF
TGCGCCAGCAGCTCCGGGGGACTAGCGGGGGGTATTAACAATGAGCAGTTCTTC
>TRBJ1-5|TRBV28|.|TRBD1
CASSYTGARNQPQHF
TGTGCCAGCAGCTATACAGGGGCCCGCAATCAGCCCCAGCATTTT